This entry lists 30 T cell receptor beta chains sequenced from one sample in a study of blood T cell repertoires in COVID-19. The repertoire was sequenced with immunoSEQ multiplex PCR; TCRdb's copy has only in-frame clones and lacks some. Of some 280,000 clones in the sample, around 86% were seen once. The specimen sequenced was peripheral blood. These receptors were obtained from a woman in her 30s with active or convalescent COVID-19.

The chain couples TRBV5-4 to TRBJ2-3; a weak D match, TRBD1 (6 bases). The germline V gene has CDR1 SGHNT and CDR2 YYREEE (reference sequence). This CDR3 is built from 15 residues. V lost 4 bases and J 4 bases, leaving 16 bases between the germline ends. The CDR3 DNA is TGTGCCAGCAGCGTTGACAGGTATTCATCAGATACGCAGTATTTT. As protein: CASSVDRYSSDTQYF.

V usage is TRBV14 and J usage is TRBJ1-2; weak D call: TRBD1 (5 bases). Germline V gives CDR1 SGHDN, CDR2 FVKESK. The ends were cut back, 5 bases at V and 4 bases at J, with 8 bases in the middle. The CDR3 has 12 amino acids. CDR3 amino acids: CASSRGIYGYTF. CDR3 sequence (DNA): TGTGCCAGCAGCAGGGGCATCTATGGCTACACCTTC.

V is TRBV5-4 and J is TRBJ1-2; 7 nucleotides line up with TRBD1. The CDR3 length is 15 residues. Germline V gene sequence: CDR1 SGHNT, CDR2 YYREEE (reference sequence). Trimming cost V 4 bases and J 2 bases; bases outside gene matches: 8. CDR3 residues: CASSLGTVQNYGYTF. The CDR3 DNA reads TGTGCCAGCAGCCTAGGGACAGTACAGAACTATGGCTACACCTTC.

In its sample, this clone was seen once. The chain links TRBV18 to TRBJ1-5; a weak D match, TRBD1 (6 bases). The CDR3 has 16 residues. CDR1 is KGHSH, CDR2 LQKENI, per germline. Deletions cut 3 bases from V and 2 bases from J, with 14 bases between. For the CDR3, the DNA is TGTGCCAGCTCACCCGACGGGACACTCGGCAATCAGCCCCAGCATTTT. The encoded protein is CASSPDGTLGNQPQHF.

This chain links TRBV6-2 or TRBV6-3 with TRBJ2-1; TRBD2 matches at 11 bases. Losses at the gene ends were 6 bases for V and 5 bases for J; bases not matched to a gene: 9. CDR3 length: 16 residues. Germline CDR1 and CDR2: MNHEY and SVGEGT. CDR3 amino acids: CASSPKGLAGNNEQFF. CDR3 bases: TGTGCCAGCAGCCCTAAAGGACTAGCGGGCAACAATGAGCAGTTCTTC.

The chain joins TRBV4-2 to TRBJ2-3; D may be TRBD1 (6 bases). V lost 4 bases, J lost 1 base, and 12 bases lay in between. The germline V gene has CDR1 LGHNA and CDR2 YNFKEQ. The CDR3 is made up of 15 amino acids. The CDR3 loop reads CASSPSPGGTDTQYF. The CDR3 nucleotides are TGTGCCAGCAGCCCCTCGCCAGGGGGCACAGATACGCAGTATTTT.

This clone was seen more than once but under ten times. V is TRBV14 and J is TRBJ2-7, with 9 bases matching TRBD1. The length of the CDR3 is 16 residues. Germline V gene data show CDR1 as SGHDN and CDR2 as FVKESK. V shed 3 bases, J shed 8 bases, and the junction held 14 bases outside the gene matches. CDR3 in DNA: TGTGCCAGCAGCCAGATCTTCGCCCCGGACAGGGGCAAGCAGTACTTC. This sequence encodes CASSQIFAPDRGKQYF.

The rearrangement joins TRBV2 to TRBJ1-6; 7 nucleotides align to TRBD1. The CDR3 consists of 15 residues. Germline-derived CDR1 and CDR2 are SNHLY and FYNNEI. Unmatched junction bases numbered 9, after V lost 6 bases and J lost 7 bases. In DNA, the CDR3 is TGTGCCAGCAGGGGGGACAGCTTATTAAATTCACCCCTCCACTTT. The encoded protein is CASRGDSLLNSPLHF.

The gene calls are TRBV12-3 or TRBV12-4 and TRBJ2-2; TRBD1 matches 7 bases. The junction had 4 bases not matched to a gene; V was cut back by 6 bases and J by 6 bases. This CDR3 has 13 amino acids. CDR3 nucleotides: TGTGCCAGCAGGTCAACAGGGGCCGGGGAGCTGTTTTTT. Translation gives CASRSTGAGELFF.

The chain uses TRBV19 and TRBJ1-1; possibly TRBD1 for D (5 bases). Trimming removed 2 bases from V and 3 bases from J, with 16 bases in between. Germline V gene sequence: CDR1 LNHDA, CDR2 SQIVND (reference sequence). This CDR3 comprises 16 residues. CDR3 bases: TGTGCCAGTAGTATACCCCGGGGGGGTGGAGACACTGAAGCTTTCTTT. Its protein is CASSIPRGGGDTEAFF.

The chain recombines TRBV5-6 with TRBJ2-2; D gene unclear. Per germline, CDR1 SGHDT and CDR2 YYEEEE. This CDR3 contains 13 residues. Trimming removed 3 bases at V and 5 bases at J, with 8 bases between. CDR3 nucleotides: TGTGCCAGCAGCTCGGTCCGGACCGGGGAGCTGTTTTTT. Its protein product is CASSSVRTGELFF.

The chain has TRBV29-1 and TRBJ2-3, with 11 nucleotides matching TRBD2. V shed 2 bases and J 5 bases; nucleotides not matched to a gene: 9. The germline V gene encodes CDR1 SQVTM and CDR2 ANQGSEA. The CDR3 contains 16 residues. The CDR3, as DNA: TGCAGCGTTGAATTCTATAGCGGGGGGGCGGTAGATACGCAGTATTTT. It specifies CSVEFYSGGAVDTQYF.

The chain has TRBV27 and TRBJ2-6; possible D gene TRBD2, 6 bases. The V and J ends lost 3 bases and 0 bases respectively, with 12 bases between them. Germline loops: CDR1 MNHEY, CDR2 SMNVEV (reference sequence). The CDR3 length is 17 residues. CDR3 protein: CASSFAAGPSGANVLTF. The CDR3 DNA reads TGTGCCAGCAGTTTCGCGGCGGGACCCTCTGGGGCCAACGTCCTGACTTTC.

J is TRBJ2-1 and V is TRBV7-2; 14 bases match TRBD2. The CDR3 sequence is 15 residues long. J lost 10 bases, V lost 5 bases, and 7 bases had no gene match. The germline gives CDR1 SGHTA, CDR2 FQGNSA. In DNA form, the CDR3 reads TGTGCCAGCAGCCCCCGACTAGCGGGGGGGAAGGAGCAGTTCTTC. Translated, it gives CASSPRLAGGKEQFF.

This clone showed up just once. The chain combines TRBV7-3 with TRBJ2-7; D not resolved. Trimming took 1 base from V and 4 from J, leaving 8 bases between them. Germline-derived CDR1 and CDR2 are SGHTA and FQGTGA. The CDR3 extends over 13 amino acids. The CDR3 bases are TGTGCCAGCAGCTTAAGCCCAGGTTACGAGCAGTACTTC. Its protein is CASSLSPGYEQYF.

The chain employs TRBV28 and TRBJ2-7; D is perhaps TRBD2 (6 bases). Trimming cost V 3 bases and J 0 bases, with 18 bases left between them. CDR3 length equals 17 residues. Germline CDR1 reads MDHEN; CDR2 reads SYDVKM. The CDR3 sequence: CASSFPGSLAHSYEQYF. CDR3 nucleotides: TGTGCCAGCAGTTTCCCCGGGAGTCTAGCGCACTCCTACGAGCAGTACTTC. The whole variable domain, filled in from reference TRBV28 and TRBJ2-7, reads DVKVTQSSRYLVKRTGEKVFLECVQDMDHENMFWYRQDPGLGLRLIYFSYDVKMKEKGDIPEGYSVSREKKERFSLILESASTNQTSMYLCASSFPGSLAHSYEQYFGPGTRLTVT.

This sequence joins TRBV29-1 and TRBJ1-1; tentative D call: TRBD1 (5 bases). V gave up 5 bases and J gave up 4 bases, with 17 bases separating them. Germline loops: CDR1 SQVTM, CDR2 ANQGSEA. The CDR3 covers 14 residues. The CDR3 DNA reads TGCAGCGTTCTCCTCGGGACTTTCGGCACTGAAGCTTTCTTT. It yields the protein CSVLLGTFGTEAFF.

This clone was observed a single time. V usage is TRBV3-1 (or the pseudogene TRBV3-2) and J usage is TRBJ1-5; 8 bases match TRBD1. Looked up from germline, CDR1 is LGHDT and CDR2 is YNNKEL (reference sequence). V was clipped by 4 bases and J by 4 bases; unmatched bases: 6. CDR3 length: 15 amino acids. DNA of the CDR3: TGTGCCAGCAGCCGAGGACAGGGACTGAATCAGCCCCAGCATTTT. Translating it yields CASSRGQGLNQPQHF.

V and J are TRBV19 and TRBJ1-2, with no clear D. The CDR3 is made up of 19 amino acids. V was shortened by 3 bases and J by 1 base, with 24 bases between the two germline ends. Looked up from germline, CDR1 is LNHDA and CDR2 is SQIVND (reference sequence). The CDR3 DNA follows: TGTGCCAGTAGTATGGACGGCACATGGAGGCGGACCCTTAACTATGGCTACACCTTC. Residues: CASSMDGTWRRTLNYGYTF. The full variable domain, its missing parts supplied by reference TRBV19 and TRBJ1-2, is DGGITQSPKYLFRKEGQNVTLSCEQNLNHDAMYWYRQDPGQGLRLIYYSQIVNDFQKGDIAEGYSVSREKKESFPLTVTSAQKNPTAFYLCASSMDGTWRRTLNYGYTFGSGTRLTVV.

The chain has TRBV7-2 and TRBJ2-5, with 7 nucleotides matching TRBD2. This CDR3 contains 15 residues. Unmatched junction bases numbered 4, after V lost 1 base and J lost 2 bases. CDR1 and CDR2 from the germline V gene are SGHTA and FQGNSA. CDR3 amino acids: CASSLGGRGQETQYF. CDR3 bases: TGTGCCAGCAGCTTAGGAGGGAGGGGACAAGAGACCCAGTACTTC.

The V gene is TRBV7-9, the J gene TRBJ1-3; D not certain. Germline CDR1 SEHNR, CDR2 FQNEAQ (reference sequence). With 3 bases removed from V and 2 bases from J, the gap between germline ends came to 11 bases. The CDR3 sequence is 15 residues long. CDR3 nucleotide sequence: TGTGCCAGCAGCTTCCCCTTACAGCCTGGAAACACCATATATTTT. Amino acid sequence: CASSFPLQPGNTIYF.

This chain links TRBV5-1 with TRBJ2-7, with unresolved D. V lost 3 bases and J lost 0, with 13 bases in between. CDR1 and CDR2 (germline): SGHRS, YFSETQ. The CDR3 spans 15 residues. The CDR3 loop reads CASSWRSVGSYEQYF. The CDR3, as DNA: TGCGCCAGCAGCTGGAGATCCGTAGGCTCCTACGAGCAGTACTTC.

The CDR3 DNA sequence: TGTGCCAGCAGTCCGACTAGCGGGGGCCAAGAGACCCAGTACTTC. As protein: CASSPTSGGQETQYF. The V gene is TRBV7-9, the J gene TRBJ2-5; TRBD2 aligns across 12 bases. The CDR3 spans 15 residues. Germline V lookup: CDR1 SEHNR, CDR2 FQNEAQ (reference sequence). The ends lost 6 bases at V and 1 base at J; junction bases unmatched: 3.

The CDR3 nucleotides read TGTGCCAGCAGCCCCACTAGCGGGGGGCGAGCAGATACGCAGTATTTT. Its protein is CASSPTSGGRADTQYF. The J gene is TRBJ2-3, the V gene TRBV7-2; 12 bases map to TRBD2. CDR1 and CDR2 from the germline V gene are SGHTA and FQGNSA. V was clipped by 5 bases and J by 4 bases; unmatched bases: 7. This CDR3 comprises 16 residues.

CDR3: CSVLTQGRFRDTQYF. The CDR3 DNA is TGCAGCGTCCTAACCCAGGGAAGATTTAGGGATACGCAGTATTTT. This chain connects TRBV29-1 to TRBJ2-3; D may be TRBD1 (5 bases). Germline loops: CDR1 SQVTM, CDR2 ANQGSEA. The CDR3 is 15 residues long. V lost 6 bases and J lost 6, with 22 bases in between.

The rearrangement uses TRBV9 and TRBJ1-6, with D possibly being TRBD1 (5 bases). CDR1 and CDR2 (germline): SGDLS, YYNGEE. This CDR3 comprises 14 residues. The V and J ends lost 0 bases and 10 bases respectively, with 11 bases between them. CDR3 nucleotides: TGTGCCAGCAGCGTAGTACAGGAAGGATCACCCCTCCACTTT. Protein product: CASSVVQEGSPLHF.

This clone was recorded only once. The chain joins TRBV7-8 to TRBJ1-1; D ambiguous. V lost 5 bases, J lost 0 bases, and 10 bases lay in between. Germline V gene sequence: CDR1 SGHVS, CDR2 FQNEAQ. The CDR3 extends over 14 amino acids. Here the CDR3 DNA reads TGTGCCAGCAGCCGAGGACTCCTGAACACTGAAGCTTTCTTT. It encodes CASSRGLLNTEAFF. Filled out from reference TRBV7-8 and TRBJ1-1, the complete variable domain reads GAGVSQSPRYKVAKRGQDVALRCDPISGHVSLFWYQQALGQGPEFLTYFQNEAQLDKSGLPSDRFFAERPEGSVSTLKIQRTQQEDSAVYLCASSRGLLNTEAFFGQGTRLTVV.

The V call is TRBV29-1, the J call TRBJ1-1; D is undetermined. Germline CDR1 and CDR2: SQVTM and ANQGSEA. The CDR3 has 13 residues. V was clipped by 8 bases and J by 7 bases, with 20 bases between them. In nucleotides, the CDR3 is TGCAGCACCGGGAAGGTCAATCATGGTGAAGCTTTCTTT. This sequence encodes CSTGKVNHGEAFF.

The chain employs TRBV19 and TRBJ1-2; 9 bases fit TRBD1. Germline values: CDR1 LNHDA, CDR2 SQIVND (reference sequence). The J segment lost 3 bases and the V segment lost 2 bases, leaving 4 bases of the junction unmatched. This CDR3 has 15 amino acids. In DNA form, the CDR3 reads TGTGCCAGTAGTATAAGGGACAGGGAATACTATGGCTACACCTTC. Protein sequence: CASSIRDREYYGYTF.

This clone was found a few times. CDR3 bases: TGTGCCAGCAGCCCTCACGGACACGCCTACGAGCAGTACTTC. Amino acids: CASSPHGHAYEQYF. The chain carries TRBV5-8 and TRBJ2-7; tentatively, D is TRBD1 (5 bases). V was pared by 4 bases and J by 2 bases, with 13 bases between. Germline-derived CDR1 and CDR2 are SGHTS and YDEGEE. This CDR3 is built from 14 residues.